A selection of T cell receptor beta chains follows, all from one sample in a study of CD8 T cells in ankylosing spondylitis. TCRdb independently ran MiXCR on the 5' RACE reads; one entry per CDR3 protein. Of around 180,000 distinct CDR3 sequences listed, 15% to 20% are singletons. Sequenced: blood, either unsorted or a sorted T cell fraction (not recorded which). The receptors were gathered from a male donor aged 10-30 years with ankylosing spondylitis or in good health (not recorded which). Each CDR3 is given with its conserved first and last residue. The order of the fields is V gene, clone size, CDR3 length, D gene, J gene, CDR3 DNA, CDR3 protein. D genes are given only for firm matches. For some rows the clone size is stated as once, few or many, or as a class when expanded; others skip it.

TRBV12-3/TRBV12-4	many	14	TRBD2	TRBJ2-3	TGTGCCAGCAGCCCTGGGGTGACTAGCGAGCCCTTGCCTTTT	CASSPGVTSEPLPF
TRBV5-1	many	12	-	TRBJ1-1	TGCGCCAGCAGCTTGATAGGCACTGAAGCTTTCTTT	CASSLIGTEAFF
TRBV20-1	-	10	-	TRBJ2-3	TGCAGTGCTAAGGAAGATACGCAGTATTTT	CSAKEDTQYF
TRBV7-2	-	13	-	TRBJ1-3	TGTGCCAGCAGCCTCCGGACGGGAAACACCATATATTTT	CASSLRTGNTIYF
TRBV7-9	many	11	-	TRBJ2-5	TGTGCCAGCAGCCCGGTGGAGACCCAGTACTTC	CASSPVETQYF
TRBV5-4	-	15	-	TRBJ2-7	TGTGCCAGCAGCTTGGCCCTCGGGACGAACTACGAGCAGTACTTC	CASSLALGTNYEQYF
TRBV7-9	many	12	-	TRBJ2-7	TGTGCCAGCAGCTTAGAGAGCAGTGGGCAGTACTTC	CASSLESSGQYF
TRBV6-6	many	12	-	TRBJ1-1	TGTGCCAGCAGTTACGACAGATTAGAAGCTTTCTTT	CASSYDRLEAFF
TRBV29-1	many	14	TRBD2	TRBJ2-1	TGCAGCGTTGTCGGGACTAGTATTAGGAATGAGCAGTTCTTC	CSVVGTSIRNEQFF
TRBV27	-	13	-	TRBJ1-4	TGTGCCAGCAGTTCCCTACGGTCAGAAAAACTGTTTTTT	CASSSLRSEKLFF
TRBV2	-	12	-	TRBJ2-2	TGTGCCAGCGCCTACGACACCGGGGAGCTGTTTTTT	CASAYDTGELFF
TRBV9	many	18	-	TRBJ1-6	TGTGCCAGCAGCGTAGTCCCCAGCTCGAGCTCCTATAATTCACCCCTCCACTTT	CASSVVPSSSSYNSPLHF
TRBV12-3/TRBV12-4	many	13	-	TRBJ2-5	TGTGCCAGCAGTCCCGGGGAGTCAGGGACCCAGTACTTC	CASSPGESGTQYF
TRBV6-2/TRBV6-3	once	15	TRBD2	TRBJ2-1	TGTGCCAGCAGTTACCTAGCGGGAGCCCCCGGTGAGCAGTTCTTC	CASSYLAGAPGEQFF
TRBV14	many	16	-	TRBJ1-2	TGTGCCAGCAGCCAAGATCGGGCCAGTCTTACCTATGGCTACACCTTC	CASSQDRASLTYGYTF
TRBV15	many	16	TRBD2	TRBJ2-5	TGTGCCACCAGCAAAAGACTAGCGGGAGATAAAGAGACCCAGTACTTC	CATSKRLAGDKETQYF
TRBV11-2	-	18	TRBD2	TRBJ2-1	TGTGCCAGCAGCTCGGGACTAGCGGGAGGACCGCCCTACAATGAGCAGTTCTTC	CASSSGLAGGPPYNEQFF
TRBV12-3/TRBV12-4	many	14	-	TRBJ1-5	TGTGCCAGCAGCCACGGACAGAACAATCAGCCCCAGCATTTT	CASSHGQNNQPQHF
TRBV18	many	13	-	TRBJ1-2	TGTGCCAGCTCACCATTACCGGGCGATGGCTACACCTTC	CASSPLPGDGYTF
TRBV25-1	many	17	TRBD2	TRBJ2-5	TGTGCCAGCAGTGATGTAACTAGCGGGCGTTCGGGGGAGACCCAGTACTTC	CASSDVTSGRSGETQYF
TRBV5-1	many	13	-	TRBJ2-1	TGCGCCAGCAGCCTGGGGTGGGGGAATGAGCAGTTCTTC	CASSLGWGNEQFF
TRBV11-1	-	14	-	TRBJ2-3	TGTGCCAGCAGCTTAGGCAGGAGCGCAGATACGCAGTATTTT	CASSLGRSADTQYF
TRBV29-1	-	15	TRBD2	TRBJ2-1	TGCAGCGTTGATGGGACGGGGGGGACCTACAATGAGCAGTTCTTC	CSVDGTGGTYNEQFF
TRBV28	many	16	TRBD2	TRBJ2-1	TGTGCCAGCAGTTCTACCACGGGACTACAGTACAATGAGCAGTTCTTC	CASSSTTGLQYNEQFF
TRBV5-1	many	16	-	TRBJ2-3	TGCGCCAGCAGCTTGCAGGTAGCTGGAAGCACAGATACGCAGTATTTT	CASSLQVAGSTDTQYF